The rows below give T cell receptor beta chains drawn from one sample of a study of cytomegalovirus exposure and HLA in healthy donors. Profiling relied on immunoSEQ multiplex PCR, and the TCRdb table lists in-frame clones only, not all of them. The table includes about 190,000 clones, 79% detected once. The sample was PBMCs. The origin of the receptors is a woman younger than 30 in good health and CMV-seronegative. Each CDR3 is given without its conserved first and last residue.

v_call	j_call	cdr3_aa
TRBV7-6	TRBJ2-1	ASSLTVALHEQF
TRBV6-5	TRBJ1-1	ATAGGTEAF
TRBV9	TRBJ1-1	ASSPSGPTEAF
TRBV9	TRBJ2-7	ASSNPWGGVYEQY
TRBV6-5	-	ASSYSGRANEQY
TRBV6-5	TRBJ2-3	ASSILSGSTDTQY
TRBV5-1	TRBJ2-1	ASSFGTDTYNEQF
TRBV29-1	TRBJ1-2	SARTGDPYGYT
TRBV27	TRBJ2-5	ASSRGETQY
TRBV19	TRBJ2-1	ASLKTSGGLSSYNEQF
TRBV5-1	TRBJ1-1	ASSAGQGDQTEAF
TRBV5-6	TRBJ1-2	ASSSRGGPYGYT
TRBV30	TRBJ2-1	AWEGLEEQF
TRBV4-1	TRBJ2-5	ASSHGETQY
TRBV6-1	TRBJ2-7	ASSRQGGAYEQY
TRBV19	TRBJ1-1	ASRVQGRRTEAF
TRBV19	TRBJ2-7	ASRMGQGAAYEQY
TRBV28	TRBJ2-3	ASSPLAGKTDTQY
TRBV4-1	TRBJ2-1	ASSPADRVTGNEQF
TRBV18	TRBJ2-3	ASSPILVSADTQY
TRBV20-1	TRBJ2-7	SANYFREQY
TRBV25-1	TRBJ1-6	ASKGAGGGLDSPLH
TRBV4-1	TRBJ2-7	ASSRTGTEYEQY
TRBV7-3	TRBJ2-2	ASSLSAGGTGELF
TRBV5-1	TRBJ1-3	ASSLGKGTDTTGNTIY
TRBV7-8	-	ASSLQDGPYEQY
TRBV14	TRBJ2-5	ASSSTRETQY
TRBV27	TRBJ2-2	ASRPGQGGTGELF
TRBV7-3	TRBJ2-1	ASSAAGTSLGEQF
TRBV6-1	TRBJ1-2	ASRDRGYGYT
TRBV7-3	TRBJ2-1	ASSFMGTGDRNEQF
TRBV4-1	TRBJ2-7	ASSQPGTGRDEQY
TRBV5-1	TRBJ2-5	ASSLGTSDQETQY
TRBV19	TRBJ1-1	ASSPSTGDLEAF
TRBV5-6	TRBJ2-5	ASSLLTSGGVETQY
TRBV9	TRBJ2-2	ASSGAWGPGELF
TRBV10-1	TRBJ2-2	ASRPGTGFTGELF
TRBV6-5	TRBJ2-6	ASSPRSGANVLT
TRBV19	TRBJ2-7	ASSPGQGAHEQY
TRBV15	TRBJ1-2	ATSGTASYGYT